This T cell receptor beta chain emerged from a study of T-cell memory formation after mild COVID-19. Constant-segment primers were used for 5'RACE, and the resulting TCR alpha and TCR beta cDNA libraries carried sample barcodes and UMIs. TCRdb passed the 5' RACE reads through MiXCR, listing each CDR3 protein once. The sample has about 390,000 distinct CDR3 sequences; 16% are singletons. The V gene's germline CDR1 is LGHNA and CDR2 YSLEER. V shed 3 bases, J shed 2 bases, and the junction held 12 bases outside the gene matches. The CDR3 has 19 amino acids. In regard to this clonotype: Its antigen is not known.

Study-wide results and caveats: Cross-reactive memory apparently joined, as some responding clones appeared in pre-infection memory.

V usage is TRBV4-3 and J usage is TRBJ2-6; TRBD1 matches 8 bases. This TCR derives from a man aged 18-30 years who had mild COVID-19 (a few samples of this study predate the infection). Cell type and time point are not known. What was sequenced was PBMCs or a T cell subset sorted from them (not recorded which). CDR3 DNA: TGCGCCAGCAGCCAGCAGGGGGCCGGACTTGTAGCTGGGGCCAACGTCCTGACTTTC. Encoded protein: CASSQQGAGLVAGANVLTF.